These T cell receptor beta chains were read from a single sample in a study of blood T cell repertoires in COVID-19. Libraries were prepared by immunoSEQ multiplex PCR; TCRdb keeps only in-frame clonotypes and omits some of them. The top ten clones hold 4.2% of a sample with approximately 250,000 clones, around four fifths of them seen once. Sequenced material: peripheral blood. These receptors all come from a man aged 55 to 69 with acute or convalescent COVID-19. Both conserved end residues are trimmed from each CDR3. Expanded clones get a size class; other rows say once, few or many, or leave the size out.

v_gene,abundance,CDR3aa
TRBV9,once,ASSVGAQPYEQY
TRBV20-1,.,SASFGDTQY
TRBV4-2,.,ASSQAGTSLPSSTDTQY
TRBV18,.,ASSPLGRGQGEGNTIY
TRBV28,.,ASSPYLAGGANEQF
TRBV11-1,.,ASSSQGNTEAF
TRBV5-1,.,ASSSARDRGPPTDTQY
TRBV5-1,.,ASSDQGAPGNTIY
TRBV28,.,ATTRGRGGYT
TRBV6-5,.,ASLKEQRNEKLF
TRBV3-1/TRBV3-2,.,ASRGGNALSYEQY
TRBV5-1,once,ASSFGLTNEQF
TRBV2,.,ASSPEQNTEAF
TRBV7-3,many,ASSQGQGWTEAF
TRBV7-6,.,ASSPWDTADYGYT
TRBV7-2,few,ASSPRGGPLSGNTIY
TRBV4-1,.,ASSRTGLSGNTIY